This TCR beta chain emerged from a study of shared clonotypes between healthy human individuals. Overall study context: The study drew on a couple of women and three men aged 18 to 49 as donors.

As to this clone: Its antigen remains unidentified. This specimen includes other DNA sequences encoding the same CDR3.

In the original processing: ImmunoSEQ output held junction-only sequences without quality scores, so filtering differed. TCRdb's copy holds only in-frame clones and misses some; the assay was immunoSEQ multiplex PCR. The V and J calls and clone size were taken over from that table, and D and trimming were inferred from the DNA. The profile shows millions of clones, about 95% of them singletons. General study points: Clonotypes not shared had lower generation probabilities than those common to all four donors.

The CDR3 runs 13 residues. In germline, CDR1 is LNHDA, CDR2 SQIVND (reference sequence). V gave up 3 bases and J gave up 5 bases; unmatched junction bases: 2. This chain uses TRBV19 with TRBJ1-1; 8 nucleotides line up with TRBD1. The specimen was naive CD4+ T cells sorted from blood. Noted subset: CD45RA+ positively selected. The source of this sequence is a man aged 18 to 30 in good health. This CDR3 is CASSIQGATEAFF. The CDR3, as DNA: TGTGCCAGTAGTATTCAGGGGGCTACTGAAGCTTTCTTT.